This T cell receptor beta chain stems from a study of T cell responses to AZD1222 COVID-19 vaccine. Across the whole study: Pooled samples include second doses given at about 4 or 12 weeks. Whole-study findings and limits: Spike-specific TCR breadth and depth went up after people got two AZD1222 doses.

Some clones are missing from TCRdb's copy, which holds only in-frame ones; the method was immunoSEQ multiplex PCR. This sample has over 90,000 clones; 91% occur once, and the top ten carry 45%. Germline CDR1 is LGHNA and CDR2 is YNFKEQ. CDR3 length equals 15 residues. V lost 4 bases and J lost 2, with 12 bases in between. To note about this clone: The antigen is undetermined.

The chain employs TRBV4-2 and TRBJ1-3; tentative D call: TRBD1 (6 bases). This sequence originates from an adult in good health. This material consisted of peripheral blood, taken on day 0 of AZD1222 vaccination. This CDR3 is CASSRDRMTGNTIYF. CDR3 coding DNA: TGTGCCAGCAGCCGCGACAGGATGACTGGAAACACCATATATTTT.